These 6 T cell receptor beta chains were sequenced from one sample in a study of blood T cell repertoires in COVID-19. Libraries were prepared by immunoSEQ multiplex PCR; TCRdb keeps only in-frame clonotypes and omits some of them. The sample yields 110,000 to 150,000 clones, around nine tenths seen once. Sequenced: peripheral blood. Receptors were obtained from a woman between 55 and 75 years old with acute or convalescent COVID-19.

This chain uses TRBV28 with TRBJ2-5; 7 bases fit TRBD1. The CDR3 spans 11 residues. CDR1 MDHEN and CDR2 SYDVKM come from the germline V gene. The CDR3 loop reads CVGTAKETQYF. The CDR3 coding sequence is TGTGTCGGGACAGCGAAAGAGACCCAGTACTTC.

The chain carries TRBV13 and TRBJ2-3, with D tentatively TRBD1 (5 bases). The CDR3 is 16 amino acids. Trimming removed 5 bases from V and 0 bases from J, with 15 bases in between. Germline V gene sequence: CDR1 PRHDT, CDR2 FYEKMQ (reference sequence). Here the CDR3 DNA reads TGTGCCAGCAGCCTTGTCGTGGGGCCTAGCACAGATACGCAGTATTTT. This translates into CASSLVVGPSTDTQYF.

V is TRBV6-2 or TRBV6-3 and J is TRBJ1-2, with D possibly TRBD1 on 6 matching bases. From germline, CDR1 is MNHEY and CDR2 SVGEGT. The ends were cut back, 5 bases at V and 1 base at J, with 17 bases in the middle. The CDR3 has 16 amino acids. The CDR3 nucleotides are TGTGCCAGCAGTCTAGTGACAGGAGCTTTTAACTATGGCTACACCTTC. Amino acids: CASSLVTGAFNYGYTF.

In its sample, this clone was seen once. The chain joins TRBV9 to TRBJ2-1; D gene ambiguous. V gave up 0 bases and J gave up 5 bases, with 12 bases separating them. This CDR3 is 15 amino acids long. The germline V gene encodes CDR1 SGDLS and CDR2 YYNGEE. This CDR3 is CASSVEPRLNNEQFF. The CDR3 DNA follows: TGTGCCAGCAGCGTAGAGCCCCGTCTGAACAATGAGCAGTTCTTC.

The rearrangement joins TRBV7-2 to TRBJ2-6; 7 nucleotides agree with TRBD1. Germline assignment: CDR1 SGHTA and CDR2 FQGNSA. The CDR3 length is 18 residues. J was trimmed by 0 bases and V by 5 bases; bases with no gene match: 10. This CDR3 reads CASSPRQGLPSGANVLTF. The DNA for the CDR3 is TGTGCCAGCAGCCCCCGACAGGGATTACCCTCTGGGGCCAACGTCCTGACTTTC.

This clone was seen a few times. The chain links TRBV24-1 to TRBJ2-1; D uncertain. CDR1 and CDR2 from the germline V gene are KGHDR and SFDVKD. CDR3 length: 12 amino acids. V was shortened by 3 bases and J by 5 bases, with 4 bases between the two germline ends. In nucleotides, the CDR3 is TGTGCCACCAGTGATCCTCACAATGAGCAGTTCTTC. Its protein product is CATSDPHNEQFF.